This T cell receptor beta chain was recorded in a study of T cells in Graves' hyperthyroidism and ophthalmopathy (dated by TCRdb to between 2018 and 2021). Broadly, across the study: Peripheral blood samples were taken at the time of initial diagnosis, prior to any treatment. TCR V-J signatures able to tell the groups apart were searched for in a discovery cohort of 95 to 100 patients, of whom more than 40 had Graves' ophthalmopathy and around 58 had stable Graves' hyperthyroidism. Prospective prediction of ophthalmopathy was tested in an independent validation cohort consisting of fewer than 20 hyperthyroidism patients and approximately 16 patients who later progressed to ophthalmopathy. The 100 or so discovery patients were divided at random into training and test sets in a 7:3 ratio. In about six Graves' hyperthyroidism patients, the study also compared T-cell repertoires from thyroid tissue with T-cell repertoires from blood. Once sampling was done, hyperthyroidism patients were given methimazole at a starting dose of 30 mg daily, whereas ophthalmopathy patients were given high-dose intravenous methylprednisolone. The paper reports TCR Vbeta CDR3 sequencing of some 140 peripheral blood samples: under 45 ophthalmopathy, around 80 hyperthyroidism and some 17 progressor patients.

The TCR beta CDR3 regions were amplified from the RNA transcripts. For the first round of RT-PCR on the TCR CDR3, the HTBI primer set was used together with the Qiagen OneStep RT-PCR kit. Libraries were constructed in a second round of multiplex PCR, after which size selection and purification were carried out. Paired-end sequencing of the libraries was performed with 100 bp reads on an Illumina HiSeq2000. From the authors' description of their analysis: SOAPnuke was used to process the raw data, throwing out any read that contained adapters or uncalled bases, had a mean Phred below 15, or lacked an exact constant-primer or identifier match. High-quality paired reads were merged with COPE v1.2.5, and unique nucleotide sequences were defined as clonotypes. MiTCR v1.1 was used to align clonotypes to the IMGT TRBV, TRBD and TRBJ reference segments. Analysis was restricted to V-J combinations with a frequency above 0.0001, which covered roughly 99% of repertoires. A TCS score was defined as the ratio of F50 (clonal expansion) to E x V (chaos), with BLOSUM62-based TCRdist applied between CDR3 peptides within each V-J. Welch's t-statistics and random forest reduced around 510 V-J features to about 12, which were used in a naive Bayes classifier (R e1071). The public sequencing data were trimmed at Q25 with fastp and processed into clonotypes with MiXCR by TCRdb, which kept only in-frame beta chains. CDR3 protein duplicates are merged, each entry listing the most common genes and DNA. The V and J calls and clone size come from TCRdb's table, not from the authors' own analysis. The sample data list about 420,000 distinct CDR3 sequences, and around 15% of these were observed just once. Jointly, the top ten make up more than 4.5% of the sample.

In its sample, this clonotype was seen a few times. This receptor's antigen is unknown. There are no base qualities to consult, and no much larger clone falls within one base. Trimming accounts for 3 bases at V and 7 bases at J, while the number of junction bases matched to no gene is 9. The cysteine opens and the phenylalanine closes a CDR3 of 14 amino acids. Only the CDR3 DNA is retained, 42 bases long and in frame from the first base. CDR1 SGHAT and CDR2 FQNNGV are derived from the germline V gene. Stable Graves' hyperthyroidism was defined as the absence of progression to ophthalmopathy over 18 months of follow-up. Hyperthyroidism patients were newly diagnosed, with disease duration under 2 months, and aged 18 to 65 years. Exclusion was applied to patients with uncontrolled infections, other autoimmune diseases, pregnancy or lactation. Diagnoses relied on clinical symptoms, serum thyroxine and TRAb, thyroid ultrasound and orbital computed tomography. PBMCs were isolated from 8 to 10 ml of fresh peripheral blood by Ficoll-Paque density gradient centrifugation. Total RNA was extracted with Trizol reagent, and quality was checked on an Agilent 2100 Bioanalyzer.

Study-level results and caveats: In validation, the model predicted progression to ophthalmopathy with 55% to 71% sensitivity and around 72% specificity, a median of 6.5 months before onset. Sample size was not statistically predetermined, and blinding of investigators to group allocation was not performed. Most expanded thyroid clonotypes (frequency above 0.001) were also detected in blood, suggesting blood repertoires may reflect thyroid immune responses. Ophthalmopathy was separated from stable hyperthyroidism by a 13 V-J signature model, with roughly 88% sensitivity and roughly 81% specificity obtained in cross-validation and 80%/75% obtained in testing.

The chain couples TRBV11-2 to TRBJ2-7; 7 middle bases align to TRBD2. The sample comprised blood. The receptor's source is a woman between 18 and 30 years old with Graves' hyperthyroidism. The CDR3 reads as follows: CASSFPLGSGEQYF. The nucleotide sequence reads TGTGCCAGCAGCTTCCCCCTGGGTAGCGGGGAGCAGTACTTC.